The 12 T cell receptor beta chains given below trace back to one sample, sequenced in a study of identical twins' blood T cells. MiXCR, run by TCRdb on the 5' RACE reads, gives a single entry per CDR3 protein. This sample yields roughly 380,000 distinct CDR3 sequences, of which over 25% are seen a single time; roughly 6.1% belongs to the top ten. What was sequenced was PBMCs. The receptors here all came from a woman between 18 and 55 years old in good health.

This chain uses TRBV3-1 with TRBJ2-1; TRBD1 agrees at 8 bases. The ends lost 1 base at V and 9 bases at J; junction bases unmatched: 5. This CDR3 is built from 14 residues. Germline lookup yields CDR1 LGHDT and CDR2 YNNKEL (reference sequence). DNA of the CDR3: TGTGCCAGCAGCCAAGGACCAACAGGGGGTGAGCAGTTCTTC. Encoded protein: CASSQGPTGGEQFF.

Notes on this clonotype: The conserved final phenylalanine or tryptophan is absent from the CDR3, which likely points to a read error. Because the CDR3's place on the DNA is in doubt, the DNA is left out and the CDR3 is given as listed by TCRdb. The chain combines TRBV5-3 with TRBJ2-1; the listed D gene, TRBD1, was not tested against the DNA. TRBV5-3 is an open reading frame, and its role is uncertain. The CDR3 has 15 amino acids, counting both end residues. The CDR3: CARSDPGSVYNEHFL.

This chain uses TRBV29-1 with TRBJ2-1, with TRBD1 identical over 7 bases. This CDR3 region has 13 residues. CDR1 SQVTM and CDR2 ANQGSEA come from the germline V gene. Trimming at V came to 3 bases and at J to 8 bases, leaving 7 bases not matched to a gene. The DNA of the CDR3 is TGCAGCGTTGAGACAGGGTGGTCACATGAGCAGTTCTTC. Protein product: CSVETGWSHEQFF.

The rearrangement uses TRBV19 and TRBJ1-1; no clear D gene. The CDR3 contains 14 residues. Germline V gene data show CDR1 as LNHDA and CDR2 as SQIVND (reference sequence). Trimming shortened V by 7 bases and J by 4 bases, and 16 bases separated the two germline ends. CDR3 nucleotide sequence: TGTGCCAGTAAAAGTTCAGGCGGGGTCACTGAAGCTTTCTTT. It encodes CASKSSGGVTEAFF.

This clonotype has more than one count but fewer than ten. The chain combines TRBV28 with TRBJ2-7; D could derive from TRBD1 or TRBD2 (6 bases each). V gave up 8 bases and J gave up 4 bases, with 21 bases separating them. The CDR3 sequence is 15 residues long. Germline CDR1 MDHEN, CDR2 SYDVKM. The chain's CDR3 is CASVSMGLGAYEQYF. In DNA form, the CDR3 reads TGTGCCAGCGTTAGTATGGGACTGGGGGCTTACGAGCAGTACTTC.

This clonotype has just a few counts. The chain couples TRBV12-3 or TRBV12-4 to TRBJ1-3; 7 positions match TRBD1. The CDR3 spans 18 residues. V trimming: 5 bases; J trimming: 0 bases; junction bases outside the gene matches: 13. The CDR3 loop reads CASSPRDSPSFSGNTIYF. DNA for the CDR3: TGTGCCAGCAGTCCCAGGGACAGCCCAAGCTTCTCTGGAAACACCATATATTTT.

This clonotype was seen a handful of times. V and J are TRBV10-3 and TRBJ1-1; the D gene is possibly TRBD1 (6 bases). The CDR3 is 15 amino acids. CDR1 ENHRY and CDR2 SYGVKD come from the germline V gene. Trimming took off 4 bases at V and 5 bases at J, with 17 bases between the two ends. This chain's CDR3 is CAISGGRGAWTEAFF. CDR3 nucleotides: TGTGCCATCAGTGGGGGCAGGGGAGCATGGACTGAAGCTTTCTTT.

The chain carries TRBV7-2 and TRBJ2-3; 9 bases line up with TRBD1. V was clipped by 6 bases and J by 3 bases; unmatched bases: 7. CDR1 SGHTA and CDR2 FQGNSA come from the germline V gene. This CDR3 contains 15 residues. CDR3 in DNA: TGTGCCAGCAGGTATAACAGGGGGCGGACAGATACGCAGTATTTT. Its protein is CASRYNRGRTDTQYF.

This clonotype was observed many times. This chain connects TRBV12-3 or TRBV12-4 to TRBJ1-6, with 7 bases matching TRBD1. The V and J ends lost 4 bases and 9 bases, in that order; junction bases with no gene match: 6. This CDR3 is built from 14 residues. The CDR3 bases are TGTGCCAGCAGTTCGTACAGGGGAGGTTCACCCCTCCACTTT. Its translation is CASSSYRGGSPLHF.

Only a few counts were recorded for this clonotype. The chain uses TRBV15 and TRBJ2-1, with 9 bases aligning to TRBD1. J gave up 8 bases and V 6 bases, and 5 bases lay outside the gene matches. This CDR3 has 13 residues. CDR1 and CDR2 (germline): LNHNV, YYDKDF (reference sequence). CDR3 sequence: CATSLGQGYEQFF. For the CDR3, the DNA is TGTGCCACCAGTCTGGGACAGGGTTATGAGCAGTTCTTC. The full variable domain, in which reference TRBV15 and TRBJ2-1 provide the parts outside the CDR3, is DAMVIQNPRYQVTQFGKPVTLSCSQTLNHNVMYWYQQKSSQAPKLLFHYYDKDFNNEADTPDNFQSRRPNTSFCFLDIRSPGLGDTAMYLCATSLGQGYEQFFGPGTRLTVL.

The V call is TRBV12-5, the J call TRBJ2-3; 11 bases fit TRBD2. The germline V gene has CDR1 LGHNT and CDR2 FRNRAP. The CDR3 consists of 16 residues. Losses at the gene ends were 6 bases for V and 2 bases for J; bases not matched to a gene: 7. The chain's CDR3 is CASGLGTSGNTDTQYF. The CDR3 bases are TGTGCTAGTGGACTAGGGACTAGCGGTAACACAGATACGCAGTATTTT.

The rearrangement joins TRBV6-2 or TRBV6-3 to TRBJ1-4; no clear D gene. The CDR3 has 16 residues. Per germline, CDR1 MNHEY and CDR2 SVGEGT. V lost 0 bases, J lost 6 bases, and 14 bases lay in between. DNA for the CDR3: TGTGCCAGCAGTTACTCGATCTGGGATCTGGATGAAAAACTGTTTTTT. Translated: CASSYSIWDLDEKLFF.